This T cell receptor beta chain derives from a study of blood T cells in healthy people across ages (dated by TCRdb to between 2015 and 2017). In the study overall: Template switching captured roughly one uniquely barcoded TCR beta cDNA molecule per two T cells in model experiments. To track age-related changes in TCR beta repertoire diversity, the study relied on deep sequencing normalized with unique cDNA molecular identifiers. The donors were divided into four age groups: young (average roughly 15 years), middle-aged (about 39), aged (roughly 66) and long-lived (more than 75). To avoid experimental bias, donors of different ages were distributed randomly across sequencing lanes. For two donors (one aged 18 to 30 and one aged 80 or older), the study analyzed two additional independent replicas of 1 million unique cDNA reads from the same blood draw. On the study overall, not on this receptor specifically: Compared with the aged group, the long-lived group had more naive CD4+ T cells, fewer expanded clones and increased TCR diversity, suggesting age selection. Observed TCR beta diversity per million T cells fell roughly linearly with age, and a significant reduction was already apparent by age roughly 41. Estimates of total diversity based on one million sequenced T cells were regarded as lower bounds and as underestimates. There was a strong correlation between observed TCR beta diversity and the percentage of naive T cells measured by flow cytometry. Because donor CMV infection status was unknown, age-related changes in expanded clonotypes were potentially confounded. Bulk unsorted PBMC profiling prevented conclusive comparison of naive and antigen-experienced compartments.

The CDR3 goes from the cysteine to the phenylalanine over 15 residues. Only the CDR3 region is kept as DNA, spanning 45 bases read in frame from base 1. V is reduced by 4 bases and J by 6 bases, leaving a spacing of 20 bases between them. CDR1 and CDR2 were assigned from the germline V gene as SGHRS and YFSETQ. The approximately 41 donors, aged roughly 6 to 95 years, were systemically healthy Caucasian individuals from Russia. About 10 milliliters of peripheral blood were drawn from each donor into EDTA-treated Vacutainer tubes. Ficoll-Paque density-gradient centrifugation was used to isolate PBMCs, with at least 7 million per sample. Total RNA was extracted from PBMCs with Trizol reagent, with at least 5 micrograms obtained per sample. The percentages of naive CD45RAhigh/CD27high T cells were determined by flow cytometry on a PBMC aliquot from every donor. Receptor libraries were prepared by 5' RACE. Sequencing was carried out with an Illumina HiSeq 2500. A second PCR of about 7 to 12 cycles was run with a J-beta primer mix and a sample-barcoded 5' primer. A unique molecular identifier was introduced onto each TCR beta cDNA molecule by a template-switch 5' adaptor carrying 12 random nucleotides. Each sample yielded at least 2.5 million CDR3-containing paired-end reads. First-strand cDNA was synthesized from all RNA with the Mint cDNA synthesis kit, primed by a TRBC-specific oligonucleotide. Following uracil-DNA glycosylase treatment, a first 18-cycle PCR with universal primers M1SS and BC2_uni_R was performed on all cDNA. As for the authors' bioinformatics: For normalization, 1 million high-quality reads were randomly selected from each sample, with every read carrying a distinct molecular identifier. Instead of being binned into consensus sequences, reads that shared molecular identifiers were thrown out. MiTCR, with a Q25 quality threshold and the strictest error-elimination algorithm, was used for CDR3 identification, clonotype clustering and error correction. A nonparametric unseen species model with Euler transformation was used to estimate lower-bound total TCR beta diversity. Using fastp trimming at Q25 and MiXCR clonotype assembly, TCRdb reanalyzed the public sequencing data and kept in-frame beta chains. Identical CDR3 proteins give one entry, which carries the most common genes and DNA. The V and J calls follow TCRdb's processing rather than the paper's. Here the sample has some 1.5 million distinct CDR3 sequences; roughly 30% occur a single time. 7.7% of the sample lies in the top ten.

This clonotype was seen a few times. Its antigen is unknown. No base-level quality is on record; no much larger clone is a single base apart. The V and J genes are TRBV5-1 and TRBJ2-7; perhaps TRBD1 is the D gene, with 8 bases matching. Input material: blood. This TCR was recovered from a woman in her 30s in good health. The DNA sequence follows: TGCGCCAGCAGCCCCTCGGGGGGACAGGAGGGCGAGCAGTACTTC. This translates into CASSPSGGQEGEQYF.